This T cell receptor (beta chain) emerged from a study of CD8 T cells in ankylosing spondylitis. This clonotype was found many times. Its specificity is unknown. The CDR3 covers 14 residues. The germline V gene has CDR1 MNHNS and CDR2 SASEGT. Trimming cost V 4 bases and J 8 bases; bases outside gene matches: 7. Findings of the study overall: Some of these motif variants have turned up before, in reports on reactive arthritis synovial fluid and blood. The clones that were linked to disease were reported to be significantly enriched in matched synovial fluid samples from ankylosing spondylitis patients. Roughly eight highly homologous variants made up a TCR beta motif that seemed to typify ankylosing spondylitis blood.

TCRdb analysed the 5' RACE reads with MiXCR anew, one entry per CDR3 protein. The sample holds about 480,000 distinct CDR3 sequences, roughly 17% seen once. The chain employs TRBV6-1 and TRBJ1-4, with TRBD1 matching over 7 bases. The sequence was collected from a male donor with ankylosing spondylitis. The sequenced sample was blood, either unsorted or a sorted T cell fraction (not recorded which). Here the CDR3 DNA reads TGTGCCAGCAGTGGGGACAGCCATAGGGAAAAACTGTTTTTT. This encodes CASSGDSHREKLFF.